This T cell receptor beta chain emerged from a study of response to subunit inactivated influenza vaccine. MiXCR, applied by TCRdb to the RT-PCR reads, yields one record per CDR3 protein. This repertoire shows over 650,000 distinct CDR3 sequences, approximately 17% found once; its top ten account for approximately 11%. Note on this clonotype: What it recognizes is unknown. With a much larger clone just one base away, this may be a read error.

The study, taken as a whole, reports: A suggestion made by the authors is that each seasonal influenza vaccination recruits few new T cells.

J gave up 2 bases and V 4 bases, and 11 bases lay outside the gene matches. The V gene's germline CDR1 is DFQATT and CDR2 SNEGSKA (reference sequence). The CDR3 length is 16 residues. The chain links TRBV20-1 to TRBJ2-5; 9 bases map to TRBD2. The starting material was PBMCs from blood, obtained 4 to 6 days after vaccination. The sequence derives from a man aged 45 to 65 who received an inactivated influenza vaccine. CDR3 sequence (DNA): TGCAGTGCTACCCGGACTAGCGAGAGCGTACAAGAGACCCAGTACTTC. It codes for CSATRTSESVQETQYF.